This TCR beta chain comes out of a study of shared clonotypes between healthy human individuals. Data came from immunoSEQ multiplex PCR; TCRdb stores just in-frame clones and leaves some out. The table shows about 2,200,000 clones, with around 93% occurring only once. Only CD45RO-negative cells positively selected for CCR7 counted as naive CD8 cells, so terminally differentiated effector memory CD45RA+ cells were excluded. The CDR3 loop spans 14 amino acids. V shed 4 bases and J 4 bases; nucleotides not matched to a gene: 7. The germline CDR1 and CDR2 sequences are SGHRS and YFSETQ. This sequence was found in a man between 18 and 35 years old in good health. Some clones in this sample may be carry-over from other donors' samples. The chain has TRBV5-1 and TRBJ2-7, with 8 nucleotides matching TRBD1. Specimen: naive CD8+ T cells from PBMCs. As DNA, the CDR3 is TGCGCCAGCAGCCAAGACAGGGGTCGGTACGAGCAGTACTTC. Protein sequence: CASSQDRGRYEQYF.